Each of the 9 T cell receptor beta chains below was sequenced from the same sample in a study of blood T cell repertoires in COVID-19. Assay: immunoSEQ multiplex PCR; the TCRdb copy retains only in-frame clones and omits some. This sample has more than 150,000 clones, with around 85% found just once. The sequenced sample was peripheral blood. These TCRs come from a man aged 65 to 79 with active or convalescent COVID-19.

The chain carries TRBV4-3 and TRBJ1-6; 7 nucleotides agree with TRBD1. From germline, CDR1 is LGHNA and CDR2 YSLEER. The V gene end was trimmed by 0 bases and the J gene end by 7 bases; junction bases not matched to a gene: 6. This CDR3 has 16 amino acids. CDR3 amino acids: CASSQEAGTVNSPLHF. CDR3 in DNA: TGCGCCAGCAGCCAAGAAGCCGGGACAGTGAATTCACCCCTCCACTTT.

This chain links TRBV11-3 with TRBJ2-1; no firm D call. This CDR3 comprises 14 residues. The V and J ends lost 5 bases and 4 bases respectively, with 12 bases between them. The germline V gene encodes CDR1 SGHNT and CDR2 YENEEA. As DNA, the CDR3 is TGTGCCAGCAGCCAAGGCGGCGTTTACAATGAGCAGTTCTTC. Its translation is CASSQGGVYNEQFF. Filled out from reference TRBV11-3 and TRBJ2-1, the complete variable domain reads EAGVVQSPRYKIIEKKQPVAFWCNPISGHNTLYWYLQNLGQGPELLIRYENEEAVDDSQLPKDRFSAERLKGVDSTLKIQPAELGDSAVYLCASSQGGVYNEQFFGPGTRLTVL.

The J gene is TRBJ1-6, the V gene TRBV28, with 8 bases fitting TRBD1. This CDR3 region has 17 residues. The junction had 15 bases not matched to a gene; V was cut back by 5 bases and J by 9 bases. The V gene's germline CDR1 is MDHEN and CDR2 SYDVKM. The CDR3 DNA is TGTGCCAGCAGTCCCACTAGACAGGGGTTTTGGATTTCACCCCTCCACTTT. It specifies CASSPTRQGFWISPLHF.

The chain has TRBV7-2 and TRBJ1-5, with 10 bases lining up with TRBD1. V shed 4 bases, J shed 7 bases, and the junction held 7 bases outside the gene matches. The CDR3 is 15 amino acids. Germline CDR1 SGHTA, CDR2 FQGNSA. DNA of the CDR3: TGTGCCAGCAGCTCGACAGGGGGCGCGAGGCAGCCCCAGCATTTT. Amino acids: CASSSTGGARQPQHF.

This sequence joins TRBV14 and TRBJ2-2; 7 bases map to TRBD1. Germline CDR1 SGHDN, CDR2 FVKESK. The V gene end was trimmed by 5 bases and the J gene end by 5 bases; junction bases not matched to a gene: 11. This CDR3 has 16 amino acids. CDR3 loop: CASSIRQGIGTGELFF. CDR3 nucleotides: TGTGCCAGCAGCATCCGACAGGGTATTGGTACCGGGGAGCTGTTTTTT.

This chain joins TRBV15 and TRBJ2-6; D gene uncertain. Trimming stripped 4 bases from V and 0 bases from J, with 13 bases between. CDR3 length: 17 amino acids. Germline V gives CDR1 LNHNV, CDR2 YYDKDF (reference sequence). CDR3 loop: CATSIARTNSGANVLTF. The CDR3 DNA reads as TGTGCCACCAGCATCGCCAGAACAAACTCTGGGGCCAACGTCCTGACTTTC.

This clone appeared a few times. The chain links TRBV19 to TRBJ2-5, with 8 bases lining up with TRBD1. CDR1 is LNHDA and CDR2 is SQIVND in the germline V gene (reference sequence). The CDR3 has 15 residues. V was clipped by 6 bases and J by 2 bases; unmatched bases: 8. The CDR3 DNA follows: TGTGCCAGTAGCCAACCGGACAGGGTACAAGAGACCCAGTACTTC. It is translated as CASSQPDRVQETQYF.

The J gene is TRBJ1-1, the V gene TRBV11-2, with TRBD1 matching 8 bases. Germline-derived CDR1 and CDR2 are SGHAT and FQNNGV. This CDR3 has 13 amino acids. Unmatched junction bases numbered 4, after V lost 5 bases and J lost 5 bases. The CDR3 nucleotides are TGTGCCAGCAGCGCAGACAGGGGAACTGAAGCTTTCTTT. As protein: CASSADRGTEAFF.

This clone appeared once. The rearrangement uses TRBV3-1 (or the pseudogene TRBV3-2) and TRBJ2-7; 9 bases line up with TRBD1. Germline V gives CDR1 LGHDT, CDR2 YNNKEL (reference sequence). The CDR3 runs 14 residues. With 2 bases clipped from V and 7 bases from J, the junction kept 6 bases outside the gene matches. The CDR3 is CASSQLQGAGEQYF. The CDR3, as DNA: TGTGCCAGCAGCCAACTACAGGGGGCGGGGGAGCAGTACTTC.